A single sample is the source of the 29 T cell receptor beta chains below, sequenced in a study of blood T cell repertoires in COVID-19. Here immunoSEQ multiplex PCR was the method, and the copy in TCRdb shows in-frame clones only, minus some. This table has about 160,000 clones, approximately 80% appearing once. Sequences were obtained from PBMCs or T cells enriched from blood (not recorded which). The receptors derive from a woman in her 50s who had recovered from COVID-19.

This chain links TRBV3-1 (or the pseudogene TRBV3-2) with TRBJ1-4; tentative D call: TRBD1 (6 bases). Trimming took 6 bases from V and 7 from J, leaving 12 bases between them. Germline V gives CDR1 LGHDT, CDR2 YNNKEL (reference sequence). The CDR3 is 13 residues long. Written as DNA, the CDR3 is TGTGCCAGCAGGGGACAAGGCTTTGAAAAACTGTTTTTT. This translates into CASRGQGFEKLFF.

This clone was recorded once. This rearrangement joins TRBV5-6 to TRBJ2-1; the D gene is possibly TRBD2 (6 bases). The CDR3 length is 15 residues. The V gene lost 0 bases and the J gene lost 6 bases, with 13 bases spanning the gap. The V gene's germline CDR1 is SGHDT and CDR2 YYEEEE. The DNA for the CDR3 is TGTGCCAGCAGCTTGGGTCCTAGCGACGGCAATGAGCAGTTCTTC. Residues: CASSLGPSDGNEQFF. The variable domain in full, with the rest retrieved from reference TRBV5-6 and TRBJ2-1, is DAGVTQSPTHLIKTRGQQVTLRCSPKSGHDTVSWYQQALGQGPQFIFQYYEEEERQRGNFPDRFSGHQFPNYSSELNVNALLLGDSALYLCASSLGPSDGNEQFFGPGTRLTVL.

The chain is built from TRBV7-2 and TRBJ2-5; D might be TRBD2 (7 bases). The CDR3 consists of 16 residues. Germline loops: CDR1 SGHTA, CDR2 FQGNSA. V lost 5 bases to trimming and J lost 1 base, with 17 bases between them. The CDR3 DNA reads as TGTGCCAGCAGCCTCATTGCGGGGGCCGTCCAAGAGACCCAGTACTTC. It yields the protein CASSLIAGAVQETQYF.

This sequence joins TRBV11-2 and TRBJ1-6, with a possible D match to TRBD1 (5 bases). Looked up from germline, CDR1 is SGHAT and CDR2 is FQNNGV. This CDR3 comprises 17 residues. V lost 3 bases and J 6 bases, leaving 18 bases between the germline ends. The CDR3 sequence is CASSFGAGGASNSPLHF. For the CDR3, the DNA is TGTGCCAGCAGCTTTGGCGCGGGAGGGGCGTCTAATTCACCCCTCCACTTT.

The V and J genes are TRBV7-2 and TRBJ1-1; no definite D call. V was shortened by 5 bases and J by 1 base, with 5 bases between the two germline ends. The CDR3 is 12 amino acids. Germline loops: CDR1 SGHTA, CDR2 FQGNSA. In DNA form, the CDR3 reads TGTGCCAGCAGCCATAGGAACACTGAAGCTTTCTTT. This translates into CASSHRNTEAFF.

The rearrangement joins TRBV12-3 or TRBV12-4 to TRBJ1-1; TRBD1 matches at 8 bases. Trimming took 5 bases from V and 4 from J; bases not matched to a gene: 3. The CDR3 covers 13 residues. This CDR3 reads CASSRQGATEAFF. CDR3 sequence (DNA): TGTGCCAGCAGTCGTCAGGGGGCCACTGAAGCTTTCTTT.

The chain combines TRBV11-3 with TRBJ1-5; the D gene is possibly TRBD1 (6 bases). In germline, CDR1 is SGHNT, CDR2 YENEEA. V lost 4 bases to trimming and J lost 7 bases, with 23 bases between them. CDR3 length: 17 residues. Here the CDR3 DNA reads TGTGCCAGCAGCTCAAGAGGGGGACCCGACGGCGGACAGCCCCAGCATTTT. This translates into CASSSRGGPDGGQPQHF. The variable domain in full, with the rest retrieved from reference TRBV11-3 and TRBJ1-5, is EAGVVQSPRYKIIEKKQPVAFWCNPISGHNTLYWYLQNLGQGPELLIRYENEEAVDDSQLPKDRFSAERLKGVDSTLKIQPAELGDSAVYLCASSSRGGPDGGQPQHFGDGTRLSIL.

The chain carries TRBV19 and TRBJ2-7, with TRBD1 matching 9 bases. The length of the CDR3 is 13 residues. The V segment lost 9 bases and the J segment 4 bases; nucleotides outside the gene matches: 7. Germline V gives CDR1 LNHDA, CDR2 SQIVND (reference sequence). The CDR3 region is CASQGQGAYEQYF. CDR3 DNA: TGTGCCAGCCAGGGACAGGGCGCGTACGAGCAGTACTTC.

This clone was observed once. The rearrangement joins TRBV3-1 (or the pseudogene TRBV3-2) to TRBJ2-3; TRBD2 aligns across 8 bases. Germline-derived CDR1 and CDR2 are LGHDT and YNNKEL (reference sequence). V gave up 8 bases and J gave up 4 bases; unmatched junction bases: 8. The CDR3 is made up of 14 amino acids. CDR3 in amino acids: CASGGREDSDTQYF. Written as DNA, the CDR3 is TGTGCCAGCGGGGGGCGGGAGGACTCAGATACGCAGTATTTT.

The genes are TRBV5-1 and TRBJ1-2; no clear D gene. CDR1 is SGHRS, CDR2 YFSETQ, per germline. The CDR3 covers 13 residues. Trimming stripped 2 bases from V and 4 bases from J, with 9 bases between. DNA for the CDR3: TGCGCCAGCAGCTTACAGAGGGCCTATGGCTACACCTTC. It translates to CASSLQRAYGYTF.

The chain is built from TRBV18 and TRBJ2-7; D may be TRBD1 (8 bases). Germline-derived CDR1 and CDR2 are KGHSH and LQKENI. Trimming removed 3 bases at V and 0 bases at J, with 12 bases between. The CDR3 consists of 15 residues. The CDR3, as DNA: TGTGCCAGCTCACCTTACAGGGGGGGCTCCTACGAGCAGTACTTC. Protein product: CASSPYRGGSYEQYF.

The V call is TRBV5-5, the J call TRBJ1-6; no definite D call. V was shortened by 1 base and J by 7 bases, with 15 bases between the two germline ends. The germline CDR1 and CDR2 sequences are SGHKS and YYEKEE (reference sequence). The CDR3 is 16 residues long. The CDR3 protein is CASSLTAESSNSPLHF. The CDR3 DNA sequence: TGTGCCAGCAGCTTGACCGCGGAGTCGAGCAATTCACCCCTCCACTTT.

As for this clone: At one end, the junction sequence differs from germline, possibly due to a read error. The chain joins TRBV5-1 to TRBJ1-1; D is uncertain. Germline V gene data show CDR1 as SGHRS and CDR2 as YFSETQ. The CDR3 spans 15 residues. This CDR3 reads CASRSRRSLEVETFF. As DNA, the CDR3 is TGCGCCAGCAGATCCCGACGCAGCCTAGAGGTTGAAACTTTCTTT.

The chain is built from TRBV9 and TRBJ2-3; 8 nucleotides match TRBD2. Germline trimming cut 3 bases from V and 0 bases from J; bases unmatched to any gene: 6. The CDR3 sequence is 16 residues long. Germline assignment: CDR1 SGDLS and CDR2 YYNGEE. The CDR3 region is CASSGVLAGSTDTQYF. In DNA form, the CDR3 reads TGTGCCAGCAGCGGAGTCTTAGCGGGGAGCACAGATACGCAGTATTTT.

The J gene is TRBJ1-1, the V gene TRBV12-3 or TRBV12-4, with D perhaps matching TRBD1 (6 bases). The CDR3 is 13 amino acids. The germline V and J ends were trimmed by 5 bases and 2 bases, with 9 bases remaining between them. CDR3 loop: CASSRTANTEAFF. The DNA of the CDR3 is TGTGCCAGCAGTCGGACAGCCAACACTGAAGCTTTCTTT.

The chain carries TRBV12-3 or TRBV12-4 and TRBJ1-1; D uncertain. CDR3 length equals 13 residues. The ends were cut back, 3 bases at V and 1 base at J, with 6 bases in the middle. The CDR3 DNA follows: TGTGCCAGCAGTTTTTCGGGGAACACTGAAGCTTTCTTT. Translating it yields CASSFSGNTEAFF.

The chain has TRBV23-1 and TRBJ2-7; weak D call: TRBD1 (6 bases). Being an ORF, TRBV23-1 has a function that is uncertain. The V end lost 1 base, the J end lost 1 base, and 17 bases lay between the germline ends. The CDR3 consists of 17 residues. CDR3 sequence (DNA): TGCGCCAGCAGTCAATTGAACGGGACAACGAATTCCTACGAGCAGTACTTC. Protein sequence: CASSQLNGTTNSYEQYF.

V gene TRBV19 combines with J gene TRBJ1-1, with 8 bases fitting TRBD1. This CDR3 spans 14 amino acids. After removal of 8 bases from V and 1 base from J, the junction contained 6 bases not matched to a gene. Per the germline V gene, CDR1 is LNHDA and CDR2 is SQIVND (reference sequence). CDR3 in DNA: TGTGCCAGTTTTCAGGGGGCGAGGAACACTGAAGCTTTCTTT. This gives the protein CASFQGARNTEAFF.

The chain is built from TRBV9 and TRBJ1-1, with D hard to call. This CDR3 is built from 13 residues. Germline CDR1 SGDLS, CDR2 YYNGEE. V lost 6 bases and J 8 bases, leaving 17 bases between the germline ends. CDR3 region: CASTDNPLIEAFF. DNA of the CDR3: TGTGCCAGCACCGACAACCCCCTCATAGAAGCTTTCTTT.

The chain employs TRBV25-1 and TRBJ2-1; possible D gene TRBD2, 7 bases. V lost 8 bases to trimming and J lost 0 bases, with 11 bases between them. CDR3 length equals 14 residues. The V gene's germline CDR1 is MGHDK and CDR2 SYGVNS. The CDR3 spells CASGGGDSYNEQFF. CDR3 bases: TGTGCCAGCGGGGGGGGCGACTCCTACAATGAGCAGTTCTTC.

The CDR3, as DNA: TGCGCCAGCACACAGGCTTTAGGGGCCAAAAACATTCAGTACTTC. Amino acid sequence: CASTQALGAKNIQYF. This chain uses TRBV10-2 with TRBJ2-4, with D possibly TRBD1 on 5 matching bases. Trimming took 7 bases from V and 1 from J, leaving 14 bases between them. The CDR3 length is 15 residues. The V gene's germline CDR1 is WSHSY and CDR2 SAAADI.

This clone was counted once. The rearrangement joins TRBV19 to TRBJ1-3; D remains ambiguous. The CDR3 covers 15 residues. V lost 10 bases to trimming and J lost 0 bases, with 16 bases between them. Germline CDR1 and CDR2: LNHDA and SQIVND (reference sequence). CDR3 loop: CATTWAEYSGNTIYF. Written as DNA, the CDR3 is TGTGCCACCACCTGGGCCGAATACTCTGGAAACACCATATATTTT. The variable domain in full, with the rest retrieved from reference TRBV19 and TRBJ1-3, is DGGITQSPKYLFRKEGQNVTLSCEQNLNHDAMYWYRQDPGQGLRLIYYSQIVNDFQKGDIAEGYSVSREKKESFPLTVTSAQKNPTAFYLCATTWAEYSGNTIYFGEGSWLTVV.

This sequence joins TRBV11-1 and TRBJ2-1, with TRBD1 matching over 9 bases. CDR3 length: 15 residues. Germline V gene lookup returns CDR1 SGHAT and CDR2 FQDESV (reference sequence). The V and J ends lost 5 bases and 6 bases, in that order; junction bases with no gene match: 8. CDR3 in amino acids: CASSGYRGLTNEQFF. Here the CDR3 DNA reads TGTGCCAGCAGCGGGTACAGGGGGCTGACCAATGAGCAGTTCTTC.

The rearrangement uses TRBV2 and TRBJ2-4; D possibly corresponds to TRBD2 (5 bases). Per the germline V gene, CDR1 is SNHLY and CDR2 is FYNNEI. The CDR3 covers 11 residues. Between the trimmed V and J ends, which lost 3 bases and 15 bases, there was a span of 12 bases. CDR3 in amino acids: CASSDAGVRYF. CDR3 in DNA: TGTGCCAGCAGTGACGCGGGTGTGAGGTACTTC.

The J gene is TRBJ2-5, the V gene TRBV29-1; 10 bases line up with TRBD2. The germline CDR1 and CDR2 sequences are SQVTM and ANQGSEA. This CDR3 contains 12 residues. V was clipped by 7 bases and J by 5 bases; unmatched bases: 4. The CDR3 nucleotides read TGCAGCGGGACTAGCGGTAGGGAGACCCAGTACTTC. Protein: CSGTSGRETQYF.

In its sample, this clone ranks as medium-sized. The chain links TRBV30 to TRBJ1-5; D call uncertain. The germline gives CDR1 GTSNPN, CDR2 SVGIG (reference sequence). The CDR3 has 14 residues. Trimming took off 5 bases at V and 4 bases at J, with 15 bases between the two ends. This CDR3 is CAWGRLYLNQPQHF. As DNA, the CDR3 is TGTGCCTGGGGCAGGCTATATCTTAATCAGCCCCAGCATTTT.

The gene calls are TRBV25-1 and TRBJ1-1, with a possible D match to TRBD1 (5 bases). Trimming stripped 8 bases from V and 3 bases from J, with 16 bases between. The CDR3 contains 14 residues. Looked up from germline, CDR1 is MGHDK and CDR2 is SYGVNS. The CDR3 region is CASRQGGADTEAFF. As DNA, the CDR3 is TGTGCCAGCCGGCAGGGAGGGGCGGACACTGAAGCTTTCTTT.

A few counts support this clone. The chain is built from TRBV2 and TRBJ1-4, with D unclear. Germline-derived CDR1 and CDR2 are SNHLY and FYNNEI. V lost 6 bases to trimming and J lost 4 bases, with 12 bases between them. CDR3 length: 14 amino acids. The CDR3 region has the DNA TGTGCCAGCAGCCCCGTGAGGGTTAATGAAAAACTGTTTTTT. Translated, it gives CASSPVRVNEKLFF.

The chain carries TRBV18 and TRBJ1-2; D unresolved. The CDR3 is 13 amino acids. Germline assignment: CDR1 KGHSH and CDR2 LQKENI. V lost 6 bases to trimming and J lost 3 bases, with 11 bases between them. The chain's CDR3 is CASSPGPDYGYTF. The CDR3 DNA sequence: TGTGCCAGCTCCCCTGGGCCGGACTATGGCTACACCTTC.